The rows below give T cell receptor beta chains drawn from one sample of a study of cytotoxic CD8 clonotypes in ibrutinib-treated CLL. Only in-frame clones appear in the TCRdb table, and some are missing; sequencing was by immunoSEQ multiplex PCR. Among 110,000 to 150,000 clones listed, 76% were seen once. The source material was PBMCs, sampled after 24 months of ibrutinib treatment. The receptors shown here come from a human donor with chronic lymphocytic leukemia. Both conserved end residues are trimmed from each CDR3. The order of the fields is V gene, CDR3 protein.

v_gene: TRBV19
CDR3aa: ASSRWQETQY

v_gene: TRBV6-6
CDR3aa: ASSQGRSNQPQH

v_gene: TRBV18
CDR3aa: ASSPGTDRGAQY

v_gene: TRBV27
CDR3aa: ASSPSGGQLTYEQY

v_gene: TRBV7-3
CDR3aa: ASSPGHPNNSPLH

v_gene: TRBV30
CDR3aa: AWSSPGQGLTGELF

v_gene: TRBV6-1
CDR3aa: ASSEAGGSVGNTIY

v_gene: TRBV28
CDR3aa: ASSFMEFANEKLF

v_gene: TRBV7-2
CDR3aa: ASSLAVGNTDTQY

v_gene: TRBV15
CDR3aa: ATSRDQGPYEQY

v_gene: TRBV7-3
CDR3aa: ASSLTQETQY

v_gene: TRBV7-3
CDR3aa: ASSLTSCEQY

v_gene: TRBV28
CDR3aa: ASSRPQGAGEKLF

v_gene: TRBV4-2
CDR3aa: ASSQGADRGGTTNEKLF

v_gene: TRBV7-3
CDR3aa: ASSRTGVEETQY

v_gene: TRBV11-1
CDR3aa: ASSHSVLAEYEQY

v_gene: TRBV5-5
CDR3aa: ASRQTSGNTIY

v_gene: TRBV18
CDR3aa: ASSPPTGRLYNEQF

v_gene: TRBV7-2
CDR3aa: ASSRRTSGGWGETQY

v_gene: TRBV30
CDR3aa: AWAPGTSGGDTQY

v_gene: TRBV4-2
CDR3aa: ASSRSSGLTDTQY

v_gene: TRBV6-5
CDR3aa: ASTQGTGQGGYT

v_gene: TRBV6-5
CDR3aa: ASSPPGGTNEKLF

v_gene: TRBV29-1
CDR3aa: SVDTGSGNTEAF

v_gene: TRBV7-9
CDR3aa: ASTAGQGAGEQY

v_gene: TRBV5-1
CDR3aa: ASRGQGSHEQY